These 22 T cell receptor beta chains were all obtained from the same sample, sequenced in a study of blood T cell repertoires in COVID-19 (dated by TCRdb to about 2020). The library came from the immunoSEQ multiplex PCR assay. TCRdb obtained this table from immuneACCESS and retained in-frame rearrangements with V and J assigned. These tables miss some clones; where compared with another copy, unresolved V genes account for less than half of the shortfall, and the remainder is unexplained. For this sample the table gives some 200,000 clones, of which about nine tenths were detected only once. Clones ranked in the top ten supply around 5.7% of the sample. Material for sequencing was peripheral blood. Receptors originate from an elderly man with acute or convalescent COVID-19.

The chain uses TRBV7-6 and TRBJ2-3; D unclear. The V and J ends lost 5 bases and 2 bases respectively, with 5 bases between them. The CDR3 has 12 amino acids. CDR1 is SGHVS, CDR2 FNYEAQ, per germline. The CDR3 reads CASSPHTDTQYF. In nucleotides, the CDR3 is TGTGCCAGCAGCCCCCACACAGATACGCAGTATTTT.

The CDR3 is CASSGASQATNEKLFF. In DNA, the CDR3 is TGTGCCAGCAGTGGCGCTTCTCAGGCAACTAATGAAAAACTGTTTTTT. The chain links TRBV6-1 to TRBJ1-4; D call uncertain. The CDR3 has 16 amino acids. Germline CDR1 reads MNHNS; CDR2 reads SASEGT. The V end lost 4 bases, the J end lost 0 bases, and 12 bases lay between the germline ends.

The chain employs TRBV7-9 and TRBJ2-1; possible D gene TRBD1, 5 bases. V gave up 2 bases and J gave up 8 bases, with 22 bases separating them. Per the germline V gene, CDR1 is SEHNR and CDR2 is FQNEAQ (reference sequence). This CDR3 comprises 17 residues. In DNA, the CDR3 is TGTGCCAGCAGCTTAAGGGCGGCAGGGCTAAAGGGTGATGAGCAGTTCTTC. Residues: CASSLRAAGLKGDEQFF.

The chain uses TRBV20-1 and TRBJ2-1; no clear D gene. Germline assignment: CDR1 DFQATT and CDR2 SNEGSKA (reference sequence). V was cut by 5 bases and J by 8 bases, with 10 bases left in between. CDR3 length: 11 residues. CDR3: CSAYIEHEQFF. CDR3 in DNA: TGCAGTGCTTACATCGAACATGAGCAGTTCTTC.

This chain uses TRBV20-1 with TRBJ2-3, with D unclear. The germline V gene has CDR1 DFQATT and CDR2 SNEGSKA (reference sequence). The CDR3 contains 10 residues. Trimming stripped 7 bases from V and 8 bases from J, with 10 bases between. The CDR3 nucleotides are TGCAGTGTAAGCGAAAGTACGCAGTATTTT. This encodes CSVSESTQYF.

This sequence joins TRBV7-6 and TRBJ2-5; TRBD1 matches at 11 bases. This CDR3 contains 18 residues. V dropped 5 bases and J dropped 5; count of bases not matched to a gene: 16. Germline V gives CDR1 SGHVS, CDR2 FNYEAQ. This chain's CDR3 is CASSLYPPDRGLGETQYF. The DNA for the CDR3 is TGTGCCAGCAGCCTCTACCCGCCGGACAGGGGGCTTGGGGAGACCCAGTACTTC.

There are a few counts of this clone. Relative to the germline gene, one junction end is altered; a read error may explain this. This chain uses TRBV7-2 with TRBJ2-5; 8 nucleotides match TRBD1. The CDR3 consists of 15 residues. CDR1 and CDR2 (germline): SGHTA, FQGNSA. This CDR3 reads CASSLTGVTQETQYF. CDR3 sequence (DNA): TGTGCCAGCAGCTTGACAGGGGTGACCCAAGAAACCCAGTACTTC.

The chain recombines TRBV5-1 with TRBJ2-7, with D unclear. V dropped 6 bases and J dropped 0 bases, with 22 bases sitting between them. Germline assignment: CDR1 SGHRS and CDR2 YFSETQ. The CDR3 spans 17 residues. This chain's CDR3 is CASTRSAAVQGSYEQYF. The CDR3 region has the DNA TGCGCCAGCACCCGATCCGCTGCGGTACAAGGCTCCTACGAGCAGTACTTC.

This chain's CDR3 is CASSLGPTSGPYEQYV. The CDR3 nucleotides read TGTGCCAGCAGCTTAGGCCCGACTAGCGGTCCCTACGAGCAGTACGTC. This sequence joins TRBV7-2 and TRBJ2-7, with 9 bases identical to TRBD2. This CDR3 comprises 16 residues. The V gene's germline CDR1 is SGHTA and CDR2 FQGNSA. Trimming removed 1 base from V and 2 bases from J; junction bases left unmatched: 6.

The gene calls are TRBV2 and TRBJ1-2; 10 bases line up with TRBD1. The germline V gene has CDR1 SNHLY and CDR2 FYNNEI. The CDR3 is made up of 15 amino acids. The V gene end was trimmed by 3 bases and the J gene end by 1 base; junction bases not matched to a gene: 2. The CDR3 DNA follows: TGTGCCAGCAGTGAGTGGACAGGGGGTAACTATGGCTACACCTTC. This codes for CASSEWTGGNYGYTF.

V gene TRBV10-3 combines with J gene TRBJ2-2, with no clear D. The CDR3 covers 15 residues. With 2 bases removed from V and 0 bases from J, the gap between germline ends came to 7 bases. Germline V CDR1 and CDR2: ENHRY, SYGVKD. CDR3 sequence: CAISETTPNTGELFF. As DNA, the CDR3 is TGTGCCATCAGTGAGACTACTCCGAACACCGGGGAGCTGTTTTTT.

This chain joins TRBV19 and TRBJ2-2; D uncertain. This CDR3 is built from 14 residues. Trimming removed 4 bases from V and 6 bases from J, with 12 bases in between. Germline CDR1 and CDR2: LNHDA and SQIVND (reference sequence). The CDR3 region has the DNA TGTGCCAGTAGTACTAGTTACTCGTCCGGGGAGCTGTTTTTT. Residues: CASSTSYSSGELFF. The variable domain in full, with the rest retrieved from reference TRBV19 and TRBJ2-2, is DGGITQSPKYLFRKEGQNVTLSCEQNLNHDAMYWYRQDPGQGLRLIYYSQIVNDFQKGDIAEGYSVSREKKESFPLTVTSAQKNPTAFYLCASSTSYSSGELFFGEGSRLTVL.

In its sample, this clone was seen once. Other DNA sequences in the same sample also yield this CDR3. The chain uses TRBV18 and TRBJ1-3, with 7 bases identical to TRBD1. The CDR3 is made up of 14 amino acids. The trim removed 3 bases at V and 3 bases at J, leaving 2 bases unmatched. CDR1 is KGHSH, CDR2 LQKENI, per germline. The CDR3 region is CASSPTGNGNTIYF. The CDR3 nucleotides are TGTGCCAGCTCACCGACAGGGAATGGAAACACCATATATTTT.

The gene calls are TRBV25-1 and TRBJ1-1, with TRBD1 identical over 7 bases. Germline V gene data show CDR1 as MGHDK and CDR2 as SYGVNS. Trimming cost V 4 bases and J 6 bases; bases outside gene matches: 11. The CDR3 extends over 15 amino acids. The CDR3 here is CASSGRQGHLPEAFF. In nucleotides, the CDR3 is TGTGCCAGCAGTGGCCGACAGGGCCACCTCCCTGAAGCTTTCTTT.

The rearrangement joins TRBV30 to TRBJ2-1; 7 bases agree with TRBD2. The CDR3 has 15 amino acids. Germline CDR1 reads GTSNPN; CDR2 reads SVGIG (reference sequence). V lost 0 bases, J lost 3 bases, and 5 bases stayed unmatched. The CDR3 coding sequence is TGTGCCTGGAGTGTCCGGACTAGGGACTACAATGAGCAGTTCTTC. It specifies CAWSVRTRDYNEQFF.

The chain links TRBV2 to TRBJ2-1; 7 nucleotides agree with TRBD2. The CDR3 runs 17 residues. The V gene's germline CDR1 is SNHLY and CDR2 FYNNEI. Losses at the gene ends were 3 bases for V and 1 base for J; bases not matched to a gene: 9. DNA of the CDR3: TGTGCCAGCAGTGATCTGGGGGGGAGCCCTTCCTACAATGAGCAGTTCTTC. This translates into CASSDLGGSPSYNEQFF.

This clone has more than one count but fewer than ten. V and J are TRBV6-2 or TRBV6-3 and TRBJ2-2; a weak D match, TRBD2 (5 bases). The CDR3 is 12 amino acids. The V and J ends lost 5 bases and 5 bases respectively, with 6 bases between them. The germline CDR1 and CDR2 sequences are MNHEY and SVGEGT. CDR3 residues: CASSRGTGELFF. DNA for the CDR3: TGTGCCAGCAGTCGGGGAACCGGGGAGCTGTTTTTT.

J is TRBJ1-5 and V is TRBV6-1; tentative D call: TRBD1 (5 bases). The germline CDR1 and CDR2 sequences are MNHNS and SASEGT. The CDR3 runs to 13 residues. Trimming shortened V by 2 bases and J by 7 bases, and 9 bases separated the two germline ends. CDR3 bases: TGTGCCAGCAGTGAAACGCACAGGCAGCCCCAGCATTTT. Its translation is CASSETHRQPQHF.

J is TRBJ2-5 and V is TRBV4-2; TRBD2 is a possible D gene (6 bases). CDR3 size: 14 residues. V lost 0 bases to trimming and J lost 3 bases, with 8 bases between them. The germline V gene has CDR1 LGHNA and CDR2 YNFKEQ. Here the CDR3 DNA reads TGTGCCAGCAGCCAAGACGGAGGGAAAGAGACCCAGTACTTC. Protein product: CASSQDGGKETQYF.

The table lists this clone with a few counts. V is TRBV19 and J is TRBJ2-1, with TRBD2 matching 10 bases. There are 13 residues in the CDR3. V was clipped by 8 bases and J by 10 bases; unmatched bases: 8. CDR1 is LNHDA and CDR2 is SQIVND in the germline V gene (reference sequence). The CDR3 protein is CASGTSAAIEQFF. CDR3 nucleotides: TGTGCCAGTGGGACTAGCGCAGCAATAGAGCAGTTCTTC.

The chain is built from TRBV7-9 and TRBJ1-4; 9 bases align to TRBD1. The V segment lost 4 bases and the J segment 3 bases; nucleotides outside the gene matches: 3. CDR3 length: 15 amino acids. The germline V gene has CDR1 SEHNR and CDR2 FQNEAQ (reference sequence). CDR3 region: CASSSGQGPNEKLFF. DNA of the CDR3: TGTGCCAGCAGCTCTGGACAGGGGCCTAATGAAAAACTGTTTTTT.

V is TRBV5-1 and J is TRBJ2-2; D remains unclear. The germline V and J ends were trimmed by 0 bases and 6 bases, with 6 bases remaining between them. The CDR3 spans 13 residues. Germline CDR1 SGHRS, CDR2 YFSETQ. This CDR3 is CASSLAISGELFF. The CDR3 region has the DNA TGCGCCAGCAGCTTGGCCATTTCCGGGGAGCTGTTTTTT. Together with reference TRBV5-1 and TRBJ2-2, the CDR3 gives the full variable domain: KAGVTQTPRYLIKTRGQQVTLSCSPISGHRSVSWYQQTPGQGLQFLFEYFSETQRNKGNFPGRFSGRQFSNSRSEMNVSTLELGDSALYLCASSLAISGELFFGEGSRLTVL.